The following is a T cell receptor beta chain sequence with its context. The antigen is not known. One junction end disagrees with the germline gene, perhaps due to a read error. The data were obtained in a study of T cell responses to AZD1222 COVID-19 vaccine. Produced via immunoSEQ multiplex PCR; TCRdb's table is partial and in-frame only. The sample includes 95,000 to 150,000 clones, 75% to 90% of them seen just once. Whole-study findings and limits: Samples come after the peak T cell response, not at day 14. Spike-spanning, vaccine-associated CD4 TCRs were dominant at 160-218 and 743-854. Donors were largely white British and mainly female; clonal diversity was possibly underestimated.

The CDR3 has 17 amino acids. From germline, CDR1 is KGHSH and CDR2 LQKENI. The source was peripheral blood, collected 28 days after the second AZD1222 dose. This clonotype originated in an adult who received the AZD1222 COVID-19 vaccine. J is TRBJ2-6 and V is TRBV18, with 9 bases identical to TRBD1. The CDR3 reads CASSPQGAISGANVLTF. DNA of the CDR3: TGTGCCAGCTCCCCACAGGGGGCGATCTCTGGGGCCAACGTCCTGACTTTC.